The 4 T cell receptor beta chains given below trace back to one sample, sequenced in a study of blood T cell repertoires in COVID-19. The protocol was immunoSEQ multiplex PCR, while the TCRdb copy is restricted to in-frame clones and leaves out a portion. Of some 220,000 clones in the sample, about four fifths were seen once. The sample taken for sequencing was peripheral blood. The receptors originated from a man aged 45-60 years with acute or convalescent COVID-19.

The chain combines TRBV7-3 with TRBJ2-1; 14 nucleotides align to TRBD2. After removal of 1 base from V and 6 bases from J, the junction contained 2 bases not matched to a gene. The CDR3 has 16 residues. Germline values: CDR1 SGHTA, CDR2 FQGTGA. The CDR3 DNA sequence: TGTGCCAGCAGCTTAAGTGGGACTAGCGGGAGCAATGAGCAGTTCTTC. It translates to CASSLSGTSGSNEQFF.

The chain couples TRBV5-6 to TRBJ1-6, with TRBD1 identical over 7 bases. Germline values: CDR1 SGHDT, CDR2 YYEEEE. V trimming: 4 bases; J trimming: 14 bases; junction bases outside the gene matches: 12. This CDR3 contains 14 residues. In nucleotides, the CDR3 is TGTGCCAGCAGCCCCGGGACAGCCATAAGGGCCCTCCACTTT. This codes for CASSPGTAIRALHF.

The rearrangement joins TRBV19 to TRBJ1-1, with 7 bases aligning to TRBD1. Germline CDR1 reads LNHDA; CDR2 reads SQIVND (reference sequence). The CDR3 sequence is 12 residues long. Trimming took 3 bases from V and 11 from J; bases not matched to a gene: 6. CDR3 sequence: CASSIEGQSAFF. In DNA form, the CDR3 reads TGTGCCAGTAGTATTGAGGGACAGTCGGCTTTCTTT.

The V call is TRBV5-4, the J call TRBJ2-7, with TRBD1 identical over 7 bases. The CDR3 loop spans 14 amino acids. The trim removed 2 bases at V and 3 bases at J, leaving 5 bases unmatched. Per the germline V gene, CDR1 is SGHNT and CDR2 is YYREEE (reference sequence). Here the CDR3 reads CASSFNRDSYEQYF. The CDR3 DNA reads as TGTGCCAGCAGCTTTAACCGGGACAGCTACGAGCAGTACTTC.